These T cell receptor beta chains were read from a single sample in a study of Graves' ophthalmopathy and Graves' hyperthyroidism. TCRdb called the multiplex PCR reads again in MiXCR, with one record for every CDR3 protein. The sample lists roughly 350,000 distinct CDR3 sequences; roughly a sixth were seen once. What was sequenced was peripheral blood. Source of these receptors: an adult woman with stable Graves' hyperthyroidism. Both conserved end residues are part of each CDR3. The D gene is left open where the match is weak. Where a row states a size, it is once, few, many or the class of an expanded clone; other rows omit it.

V: TRBV24-1
D: TRBD1
J: TRBJ1-2
size: .
CDR3: CATSDPTGLYGYTF
DNA: TGTGCCACCAGTGACCCGACAGGGTTGTATGGCTACACCTTC

V: TRBV28
D: TRBD2
J: TRBJ2-7
size: few
CDR3: CACTTAGGTYEQYF
DNA: TGTGCCTGCACTACCGCGGGAGGGACCTACGAGCAGTACTTC

V: TRBV12-3/TRBV12-4
D: .
J: TRBJ2-5
size: many
CDR3: CASSLVRRGTQYF
DNA: TGTGCCAGCAGTTTAGTTCGTCGTGGGACCCAGTACTTC

V: TRBV2
D: TRBD1
J: TRBJ1-5
size: many
CDR3: CASRPDRYSDQPQHF
DNA: TGTGCCAGCAGGCCGGACAGGTACTCGGATCAGCCCCAGCATTTT

V: TRBV28
D: TRBD1
J: TRBJ1-6
size: many
CDR3: CASTLDRGNNSPLHF
DNA: TGTGCCAGCACGTTGGACAGGGGCAATAATTCACCCCTCCACTTT

V: TRBV11-2
D: .
J: TRBJ1-5
size: .
CDR3: CASSLEAADNQPQHF
DNA: TGTGCCAGCAGCTTAGAGGCGGCGGATAATCAGCCCCAGCATTTT

V: TRBV7-2
D: TRBD2
J: TRBJ2-5
size: many
CDR3: CASSLRSGSAETQYF
DNA: TGTGCCAGCAGCTTACGTAGCGGGAGTGCGGAGACCCAGTACTTC

V: TRBV30
D: .
J: TRBJ2-7
size: many
CDR3: CAWRAARKQASYEQYF
DNA: TGTGCCTGGAGAGCGGCGAGGAAACAGGCCTCCTACGAGCAGTACTTC

V: TRBV28
D: .
J: TRBJ2-7
size: many
CDR3: CASSSPYGYEQYF
DNA: TGTGCCAGCAGTTCCCCGTATGGCTACGAGCAGTACTTC

V: TRBV7-2
D: TRBD2
J: TRBJ2-5
size: .
CDR3: CASSLVAGGGQETQYF
DNA: TGTGCCAGCAGCTTAGTAGCGGGGGGCGGCCAAGAGACCCAGTACTTC

V: TRBV30
D: .
J: TRBJ2-5
size: many
CDR3: CAWSAGRRETQYF
DNA: TGTGCCTGGAGTGCGGGGCGGCGGGAGACCCAGTACTTC

V: TRBV4-1
D: .
J: TRBJ2-7
size: many
CDR3: CASRKTGKKYYEQYF
DNA: TGCGCCAGCAGGAAAACCGGGAAGAAGTACTACGAGCAGTACTTC

V: TRBV4-1
D: TRBD2
J: TRBJ2-5
size: .
CDR3: CASSQDPAGGETQYF
DNA: TGCGCCAGCAGCCAAGATCCGGCGGGAGGGGAGACCCAGTACTTC

V: TRBV10-3
D: .
J: TRBJ2-7
size: many
CDR3: CAISERIYEQYF
DNA: TGTGCCATCAGTGAAAGAATCTACGAGCAGTACTTC

V: TRBV20-1
D: TRBD1
J: TRBJ1-1
size: many
CDR3: CSAKDRGGGNTEAFF
DNA: TGCAGTGCTAAGGACAGGGGAGGGGGGAACACTGAAGCTTTCTTT

V: TRBV27
D: .
J: TRBJ2-7
size: .
CDR3: CASSSAGPGYEQYF
DNA: TGTGCCAGCAGTTCCGCGGGCCCAGGTTACGAGCAGTACTTC

V: TRBV29-1
D: TRBD2
J: TRBJ2-7
size: many
CDR3: CSVAGTSGSYEQYF
DNA: TGCAGCGTCGCTGGGACTAGCGGGAGCTACGAGCAGTACTTC

V: TRBV24-1
D: .
J: TRBJ1-2
size: many
CDR3: CATSRGQYFGYTF
DNA: TGTGCCACCAGTCGTGGCCAATACTTTGGCTACACCTTC

V: TRBV7-8
D: .
J: TRBJ1-2
size: many
CDR3: CASSFQGYGYTF
DNA: TGTGCCAGCAGCTTTCAGGGGTATGGCTACACCTTC

V: TRBV28
D: .
J: TRBJ2-2
size: many
CDR3: CASTIGQTNTGELFF
DNA: TGTGCCAGCACTATTGGGCAGACGAACACCGGGGAGCTGTTTTTT

V: TRBV28
D: TRBD1
J: TRBJ1-3
size: once
CDR3: CASRQGNSGNTIYF
DNA: TGTGCCAGCAGACAGGGGAACTCTGGAAACACCATATATTTT

V: TRBV11-2
D: TRBD2
J: TRBJ2-5
size: many
CDR3: CASSHWGLAGETQYF
DNA: TGTGCCAGCAGCCACTGGGGGCTAGCGGGAGAGACCCAGTACTTC

V: TRBV11-2
D: .
J: TRBJ2-7
size: many
CDR3: CASSPLSGPRLSYEQYF
DNA: TGTGCCAGCAGCCCCCTCAGCGGGCCGCGCTTATCCTACGAGCAGTACTTC

V: TRBV6-1
D: .
J: TRBJ1-2
size: .
CDR3: CASSQGERNYGYTF
DNA: TGTGCCAGCAGTCAGGGCGAGCGGAACTATGGCTACACCTTC

V: TRBV6-5
D: .
J: TRBJ1-1
size: .
CDR3: CASSYPSVWATEAFF
DNA: TGTGCCAGCAGTTACCCATCGGTATGGGCCACTGAAGCTTTCTTT

V: TRBV27
D: .
J: TRBJ2-7
size: .
CDR3: CASSIGAGYYEQYF
DNA: TGTGCCAGCAGTATTGGCGCAGGGTACTACGAGCAGTACTTC

V: TRBV6-1
D: .
J: TRBJ1-3
size: many
CDR3: CASSEISSGNTIYF
DNA: TGTGCCAGCAGTGAAATCAGCTCTGGAAACACCATATATTTT

V: TRBV30
D: .
J: TRBJ1-5
size: .
CDR3: CAWSVGRSFLGSSQPQHF
DNA: TGTGCCTGGAGTGTTGGGAGATCATTTCTGGGGTCCAGTCAGCCCCAGCATTTT

V: TRBV12-3/TRBV12-4
D: .
J: TRBJ2-7
size: .
CDR3: CASSPTTNAPYDQYF
DNA: TGTGCCAGCAGCCCGACTACGAATGCCCCCTACGATCAGTACTTC

V: TRBV11-2
D: .
J: TRBJ2-3
size: .
CDR3: CASSLITSHTSTDTQYF
DNA: TGTGCCAGCAGCTTAATTACGTCTCATACTAGCACAGATACGCAGTATTTT

V: TRBV7-9
D: TRBD2
J: TRBJ2-7
size: many
CDR3: CASSSAPGLASEQYF
DNA: TGTGCCAGCAGCAGCGCACCGGGACTAGCGTCCGAGCAGTACTTC

V: TRBV20-1
D: .
J: TRBJ2-4
size: many
CDR3: CSAREEVGDIQYF
DNA: TGCAGTGCTAGAGAGGAAGTAGGGGACATTCAGTACTTC

V: TRBV24-1
D: .
J: TRBJ2-3
size: .
CDR3: CATSDLDPDTQYF
DNA: TGTGCCACCAGTGATTTGGACCCAGATACGCAGTATTTT

V: TRBV2
D: .
J: TRBJ2-7
size: many
CDR3: CASLFTQGSAYEQYF
DNA: TGTGCCAGCCTTTTCACTCAGGGTTCGGCCTACGAGCAGTACTTC

V: TRBV12-3/TRBV12-4
D: .
J: TRBJ2-7
size: many
CDR3: CASSIIDTVFYEQYF
DNA: TGTGCCAGCAGTATAATTGACACGGTCTTCTACGAGCAGTACTTC

V: TRBV19
D: .
J: TRBJ2-5
size: once
CDR3: CASSIVRSETQYF
DNA: TGTGCCAGTAGTATAGTGAGGTCGGAGACCCAGTACTTC